This TCR beta chain was sequenced in a study of cytomegalovirus exposure and HLA in healthy donors. Study results and caveats: Later analysis identified around 15,000 TCR beta sequences associated with HLA alleles, using a false discovery rate threshold of 0.05.

Germline V CDR1 and CDR2: SGHTA, FQGNSA. Trimming shortened V by 0 bases and J by 2 bases, and 16 bases separated the two germline ends. This CDR3 region has 18 residues. As regards this clone: Its matching antigen is unknown.

PCR was performed using 60 Vbeta and 13 Jbeta primers. Libraries were prepared by immunoSEQ multiplex PCR; TCRdb keeps only in-frame clonotypes and omits some of them. Of roughly 120,000 clones listed, roughly 78% are singletons. The chain carries TRBV7-2 and TRBJ2-2; perhaps TRBD2 as D (5 bases). This clonotype was sampled from a woman in her 30s in good health and CMV-seronegative. The specimen was PBMCs. This chain's CDR3 is CASSLAHSRTPNTGELFF. In DNA form, the CDR3 reads TGTGCCAGCAGCTTAGCGCATAGTCGGACTCCCAACACCGGGGAGCTGTTTTTT.